One and the same sample provided the 26 T cell receptor beta chains below, sequenced in a study of T cell responses to AZD1222 COVID-19 vaccine. The protocol was immunoSEQ multiplex PCR, while the TCRdb copy is restricted to in-frame clones and leaves out a portion. The data hold around 180,000 clones, with 70% to 90% observed a single time. The sample was peripheral blood, taken on day 0 of AZD1222 vaccination. These receptors all come from an adult in good health.

This clone turned up a few times. J is TRBJ2-7 and V is TRBV19, with D perhaps matching TRBD2 (6 bases). This CDR3 has 12 residues. Germline V gene sequence: CDR1 LNHDA, CDR2 SQIVND (reference sequence). The V end was cut by 9 bases, the J end by 0 bases, with 9 bases between. The CDR3 DNA reads as TGTGCCAGCCAGGACTACTCCTACGAGCAGTACTTC. Protein sequence: CASQDYSYEQYF.

This chain joins TRBV24-1 and TRBJ2-1; TRBD1 aligns across 9 bases. The germline CDR1 and CDR2 sequences are KGHDR and SFDVKD. With V trimmed by 2 bases and J by 7 bases, 11 bases remained unmatched. The CDR3 covers 17 residues. CDR3 nucleotide sequence: TGTGCCACCAGTGATTCGGGACCGGGACAGGGAACAAATGAGCAGTTCTTC. Translation: CATSDSGPGQGTNEQFF.

In its sample, this clone was seen once. J is TRBJ2-3 and V is TRBV11-2; D perhaps matches TRBD1 (5 bases). Germline values: CDR1 SGHAT, CDR2 FQNNGV. Trimming took off 5 bases at V and 2 bases at J, with 14 bases between the two ends. The CDR3 loop spans 15 amino acids. The CDR3 nucleotides are TGTGCCAGCAGCCCTGGTCAGGGTGTCACAGATACGCAGTATTTT. This sequence encodes CASSPGQGVTDTQYF.

The chain employs TRBV7-2 and TRBJ1-6; TRBD1 might be the D (5 bases). With 5 bases removed from V and 10 bases from J, the gap between germline ends came to 21 bases. CDR3 size: 16 residues. Germline CDR1 is SGHTA and CDR2 is FQGNSA. The CDR3 loop is CASSLIGAGMDSPLHF. The CDR3 DNA follows: TGTGCCAGCAGCCTCATAGGGGCAGGGATGGACTCACCCCTCCACTTT.

The chain recombines TRBV19 with TRBJ2-7, with TRBD1 identical over 9 bases. The germline CDR1 and CDR2 sequences are LNHDA and SQIVND (reference sequence). J was trimmed by 7 bases and V by 4 bases; bases with no gene match: 14. The CDR3 has 16 residues. The CDR3 protein is CASSRTGTGSGVEQYF. The CDR3, as DNA: TGTGCCAGTAGTAGAACCGGGACAGGGTCCGGCGTGGAGCAGTACTTC.

This chain uses TRBV27 with TRBJ1-5; 7 bases map to TRBD1. The CDR3 runs 17 residues. Germline CDR1 reads MNHEY; CDR2 reads SMNVEV (reference sequence). The V segment lost 8 bases and the J segment 4 bases; nucleotides outside the gene matches: 17. The chain's CDR3 is CASGLTGAQLGNQPQHF. CDR3 nucleotides: TGTGCCAGCGGGCTTACAGGGGCCCAATTGGGAAATCAGCCCCAGCATTTT.

The chain links TRBV7-9 to TRBJ2-1; D possibly corresponds to TRBD2 (6 bases). The germline V gene encodes CDR1 SEHNR and CDR2 FQNEAQ (reference sequence). The CDR3 totals 12 residues. Trimming removed 5 bases from V and 7 bases from J, with 9 bases in between. This CDR3 reads CASSRDWNEQFF. CDR3 in DNA: TGTGCCAGCAGCAGGGACTGGAATGAGCAGTTCTTC.

The rearrangement uses TRBV5-1 and TRBJ2-1, with 10 bases lining up with TRBD1. Trimming cost V 0 bases and J 1 base; bases outside gene matches: 4. Germline-derived CDR1 and CDR2 are SGHRS and YFSETQ. The CDR3 extends over 17 amino acids. The DNA for the CDR3 is TGCGCCAGCAGCTTGGATAGGACAGGGGGGTCCTACAATGAGCAGTTCTTC. Protein sequence: CASSLDRTGGSYNEQFF.

The chain links TRBV5-8 to TRBJ1-5; D unresolved. CDR1 and CDR2 from the germline V gene are SGHTS and YDEGEE. The CDR3 is 10 amino acids. Trimming removed 6 bases at V and 6 bases at J, with 4 bases between. DNA for the CDR3: TGTGCCAGCATAAGTCAGCCCCAGCATTTT. Translated: CASISQPQHF.

In this sample, this clone turned up a few times. For the CDR3, the DNA is TGTGCCAGCAGGGGACAGGCAACTAATCAGCCCCAGCATTTT. It translates to CASRGQATNQPQHF. The chain combines TRBV2 with TRBJ1-5; 8 positions match TRBD1. The CDR3 is made up of 14 amino acids. V shed 6 bases and J 4 bases; nucleotides not matched to a gene: 5. CDR1 and CDR2 from the germline V gene are SNHLY and FYNNEI. Complete variable domain (other parts from reference TRBV2 and TRBJ1-5): EPEVTQTPSHQVTQMGQEVILRCVPISNHLYFYWYRQILGQKVEFLVSFYNNEISEKSEIFDDQFSVERPDGSNFTLKIRSTKLEDSAMYFCASRGQATNQPQHFGDGTRLSIL.

The chain recombines TRBV2 with TRBJ1-6; the D gene is possibly TRBD1 (6 bases). This CDR3 has 15 residues. CDR1 is SNHLY, CDR2 FYNNEI, per germline. The V end was cut by 6 bases, the J end by 4 bases, with 13 bases between. The CDR3 is CASRDQGHYNSPLHF. The CDR3, as DNA: TGTGCCAGCAGGGATCAGGGACATTATAATTCACCCCTCCACTTT.

The chain carries TRBV18 and TRBJ1-2; TRBD1 agrees at 7 bases. V was pared by 3 bases and J by 6 bases, with 19 bases of the junction left unmatched. The germline CDR1 and CDR2 sequences are KGHSH and LQKENI. The CDR3 extends over 18 amino acids. DNA of the CDR3: TGTGCCAGCTCACCCACTGTGATGGACTCAGGGGGACGGCATGGCTACACCTTC. This gives the protein CASSPTVMDSGGRHGYTF. The entire variable domain, with the rest obtained from reference TRBV18 and TRBJ1-2, is as follows: NAGVMQNPRHLVRRRGQEARLRCSPMKGHSHVYWYRQLPEEGLKFMVYLQKENIIDESGMPKERFSAEFPKEGPSILRIQQVVRGDSAAYFCASSPTVMDSGGRHGYTFGSGTRLTVV.

This clone was seen only a few times. The chain couples TRBV15 to TRBJ2-6; TRBD2 matches 7 bases. The trim removed 1 base at V and 2 bases at J, leaving 11 bases unmatched. The CDR3 covers 19 residues. Germline CDR1 is LNHNV and CDR2 is YYDKDF (reference sequence). As DNA, the CDR3 is TGTGCCACCAGCAGAGTGTGGGCGGGAGTGCGCCCTGGGGCCAACGTCCTGACTTTC. Its protein is CATSRVWAGVRPGANVLTF.

The chain employs TRBV6-1 and TRBJ1-4, with TRBD1 matching 7 bases. V lost 3 bases to trimming and J lost 8 bases; unmatched junction nucleotides: 3. Germline-derived CDR1 and CDR2 are MNHNS and SASEGT. This CDR3 comprises 13 residues. The CDR3 coding sequence is TGTGCCAGCAGTGAGGAGGACAGGGAAAAACTGTTTTTT. Amino acid sequence: CASSEEDREKLFF.

The rearrangement joins TRBV5-1 to TRBJ2-1; the D gene is possibly TRBD2 (6 bases). The CDR3 is 14 residues long. Trimming took off 5 bases at V and 2 bases at J, with 11 bases between the two ends. From germline, CDR1 is SGHRS and CDR2 YFSETQ. The CDR3 region is CASRPGETYNEQFF. The CDR3, as DNA: TGCGCCAGCAGGCCGGGAGAAACCTACAATGAGCAGTTCTTC. The variable domain in full, completed from reference TRBV5-1 and TRBJ2-1, reads KAGVTQTPRYLIKTRGQQVTLSCSPISGHRSVSWYQQTPGQGLQFLFEYFSETQRNKGNFPGRFSGRQFSNSRSEMNVSTLELGDSALYLCASRPGETYNEQFFGPGTRLTVL.

The chain joins TRBV6-2 or TRBV6-3 to TRBJ2-5; 7 bases are a match to TRBD1. Trimming took 2 bases from V and 5 from J; bases not matched to a gene: 20. The length of the CDR3 is 19 residues. Germline CDR1 and CDR2: MNHEY and SVGEGT. The CDR3 loop is CASSYPPMGLYRGRETQYF. Written as DNA, the CDR3 is TGTGCCAGCAGTTACCCTCCCATGGGCCTCTACAGGGGAAGGGAGACCCAGTACTTC.

V and J are TRBV3-1 (or the pseudogene TRBV3-2) and TRBJ2-2, with a tentative D call TRBD1 (6 bases). Trimming removed 3 bases from V and 1 base from J, with 9 bases in between. Germline V gives CDR1 LGHDT, CDR2 YNNKEL (reference sequence). The CDR3 is 15 amino acids. Here the CDR3 reads CASSQGHLNTGELFF. DNA of the CDR3: TGTGCCAGCAGCCAGGGACACCTGAACACCGGGGAGCTGTTTTTT.

This sequence joins TRBV27 and TRBJ2-7, with 8 bases fitting TRBD1. V was clipped by 6 bases and J by 10 bases; unmatched bases: 8. There are 12 residues in the CDR3. Germline CDR1 reads MNHEY; CDR2 reads SMNVEV (reference sequence). CDR3 sequence reads: CASRRQGAVQYF. CDR3 coding DNA: TGTGCCAGCAGGAGGCAGGGGGCTGTTCAGTACTTC.

The count of this clone is one. The rearrangement links TRBV28 to TRBJ2-1; the D gene is possibly TRBD2 (6 bases). This CDR3 region has 16 residues. Germline CDR1 and CDR2: MDHEN and SYDVKM. V was clipped by 4 bases and J by 2 bases, with 15 bases between them. For the CDR3, the DNA is TGTGCCAGCAGTTCTCTCGGGACTTTTACCTACAATGAGCAGTTCTTC. Its protein product is CASSSLGTFTYNEQFF.

The chain employs TRBV7-3 and TRBJ2-3; D gene unclear. Deletions cut 0 bases from V and 3 bases from J, with 7 bases between. The CDR3 runs to 14 residues. Germline CDR1 SGHTA, CDR2 FQGTGA. The CDR3 region is CASSLTGETDTQYF. For the CDR3, the DNA is TGTGCCAGCAGCTTAACGGGCGAAACAGATACGCAGTATTTT. Complete variable domain (other parts from reference TRBV7-3 and TRBJ2-3): GAGVSQTPSNKVTEKGKYVELRCDPISGHTALYWYRQSLGQGPEFLIYFQGTGAADDSGLPNDRFFAVRPEGSVSTLKIQRTERGDSAVYLCASSLTGETDTQYFGPGTRLTVL.

This rearrangement joins TRBV14 to TRBJ1-1, with a tentative D call TRBD1 (6 bases). CDR3 length equals 17 residues. The germline CDR1 and CDR2 sequences are SGHDN and FVKESK. The V end was cut by 4 bases, the J end by 1 base, with 19 bases between. CDR3 nucleotides: TGTGCCAGCAGCCCCGGACAGTTGGTCTCTCGGAACACTGAAGCTTTCTTT. Its protein is CASSPGQLVSRNTEAFF.

The chain combines TRBV7-8 with TRBJ1-1, with 9 bases fitting TRBD1. J lost 1 base, V lost 3 bases, and 0 bases had no gene match. This CDR3 region has 14 residues. CDR1 and CDR2 from the germline V gene are SGHVS and FQNEAQ. The CDR3 DNA reads as TGTGCCAGCAGCTTGGGACAGGGGAACACTGAAGCTTTCTTT. It codes for CASSLGQGNTEAFF. Full variable domain (remainder filled in from reference TRBV7-8 and TRBJ1-1): GAGVSQSPRYKVAKRGQDVALRCDPISGHVSLFWYQQALGQGPEFLTYFQNEAQLDKSGLPSDRFFAERPEGSVSTLKIQRTQQEDSAVYLCASSLGQGNTEAFFGQGTRLTVV.

In DNA, the CDR3 is TGTGCCAGCAGCTACGAATCGATACCGGGACAGGGGCTGTTGAAGACCCAGTACTTC. The encoded protein is CASSYESIPGQGLLKTQYF. The chain carries TRBV13 and TRBJ2-5, with 10 bases aligning to TRBD1. The CDR3 runs to 19 residues. Germline V gene sequence: CDR1 PRHDT, CDR2 FYEKMQ (reference sequence). V shed 4 bases, J shed 6 bases, and the junction held 20 bases outside the gene matches.

The gene calls are TRBV18 and TRBJ2-2; D not certain. The V and J ends lost 0 bases and 2 bases respectively, with 7 bases between them. The CDR3 spans 15 residues. Germline CDR1 is KGHSH and CDR2 is LQKENI. CDR3 in amino acids: CASSPPARNTGELFF. Here the CDR3 DNA reads TGTGCCAGCTCACCACCGGCCAGAAACACCGGGGAGCTGTTTTTT.

The V call is TRBV7-2, the J call TRBJ2-3, with TRBD2 matching over 8 bases. This CDR3 comprises 16 residues. CDR1 and CDR2 from the germline V gene are SGHTA and FQGNSA. V lost 0 bases, J lost 3 bases, and 5 bases stayed unmatched. CDR3 sequence reads: CASSLAVSGATDTQYF. The CDR3 DNA is TGTGCCAGCAGCTTAGCAGTTAGCGGGGCGACAGATACGCAGTATTTT.

The genes are TRBV11-2 and TRBJ1-2; no reliable D call. Looked up from germline, CDR1 is SGHAT and CDR2 is FQNNGV. The CDR3 is 12 amino acids. Trimming removed 1 base from V and 9 bases from J, with 9 bases in between. The CDR3 sequence: CASSLGGDRYTF. CDR3 coding DNA: TGTGCCAGCAGCTTAGGCGGCGACCGCTACACCTTC. The full variable domain, in which reference TRBV11-2 and TRBJ1-2 provide the parts outside the CDR3, is EAGVAQSPRYKIIEKRQSVAFWCNPISGHATLYWYQQILGQGPKLLIQFQNNGVVDDSQLPKDRFSAERLKGVDSTLKIQPAKLEDSAVYLCASSLGGDRYTFGSGTRLTVV.